These T cell receptor beta chains were read from a single sample in a study of control samples from healthy donors and cancer patients. The protocol was immunoSEQ multiplex PCR, while the TCRdb copy is restricted to in-frame clones and leaves out a portion. The data show about 250,000 clones, approximately 80% seen once. The sequencing sample was made of PBMCs. Receptors were obtained from a woman in her sixties with lung cancer. Each CDR3 is given with its conserved first and last residue. Fields, in order: J gene, clone size, D gene, V gene, CDR3 protein, CDR3 DNA. A D gene is named only where the DNA matches it firmly. A row's size may be missing; if present it is once, few, many or a size class.

>TRBJ2-2|-|-|TRBV2
CASSIGGTFRSGELFF
TGTGCCAGCAGTATAGGGGGGACTTTCAGGTCCGGGGAGCTGTTTTTT
>TRBJ1-1|many|TRBD1|TRBV7-6
CASRETGGGTEAFF
TGTGCCAGCAGGGAAACAGGGGGCGGCACTGAAGCTTTCTTT
>TRBJ1-5|-|-|TRBV12-3/TRBV12-4
CASRLGNQPQHF
TGTGCCAGCAGGTTAGGGAATCAGCCCCAGCATTTT
>TRBJ1-2|-|TRBD1|TRBV28
CAIGTPGQVGAGYTF
TGTGCCATCGGGACCCCGGGACAGGTGGGAGCTGGCTACACCTTC
>TRBJ2-2|-|TRBD2|TRBV9
CASSVALAELTGELFF
TGTGCCAGCAGCGTAGCTCTAGCGGAACTCACCGGGGAGCTGTTTTTT
>TRBJ2-7|-|TRBD2|TRBV20-1
CSASSPGSGSVHEQYF
TGCAGTGCTAGTAGCCCTGGTAGCGGGAGCGTCCACGAGCAGTACTTC
>TRBJ2-3|-|TRBD1|TRBV5-8
CASSLTGQGFNTQYF
TGTGCCAGCAGCTTGACGGGACAGGGTTTCAATACGCAGTATTTT
>TRBJ2-7|-|-|TRBV7-6
CASSEQPGTLGEQYF
TGTGCCAGCAGCGAACAGCCCGGGACACTCGGCGAGCAGTACTTC
>TRBJ1-2|once|TRBD1|TRBV5-1
CASSSGTGPRYGYTF
TGCGCCAGCAGCTCGGGGACAGGGCCTCGGTATGGCTACACCTTC
>TRBJ2-5|few|-|TRBV30
CAWSVRRRETQYF
TGTGCCTGGAGTGTAAGAAGGCGGGAGACCCAGTACTTC
>TRBJ2-7|-|-|TRBV19
CASRRTDTYEQYF
TGTGCCAGTAGGCGGACAGACACCTACGAGCAGTACTTC
>TRBJ2-7|-|-|TRBV20-1
CSASRAGEGEQYF
TGCAGTGCTAGTAGGGCAGGTGAAGGCGAGCAGTACTTC
>TRBJ1-1|-|-|TRBV7-9
CASSLFSGRNTEAFF
TGTGCCAGCAGCTTATTCTCGGGCAGGAACACTGAAGCTTTCTTT
>TRBJ2-2|-|-|TRBV28
CASSNWDGAVFF
TGTGCCAGCAGCAACTGGGACGGGGCGGTGTTTTTT
>TRBJ2-6|-|TRBD1|TRBV5-1
CASSSDRAGANVLTF
TGCGCCAGCAGCTCCGACAGGGCCGGGGCCAACGTCCTGACTTTC
>TRBJ2-6|-|-|TRBV4-1
CASSSGQASAGANVLTF
TGCGCCAGCAGTTCAGGACAAGCGTCGGCTGGGGCCAACGTCCTGACTTTC
>TRBJ2-3|-|TRBD2|TRBV4-2
CASSQTGLAPDTQYF
TGTGCCAGCAGCCAAACCGGACTAGCACCAGATACGCAGTATTTT
>TRBJ2-7|-|-|TRBV6-5
CASSYGGLGSYEQYF
TGTGCCAGCAGTTACGGCGGGTTAGGCTCCTACGAGCAGTACTTC
>TRBJ2-2|-|TRBD2|TRBV19
CASSIEPPRESTGELFF
TGTGCCAGTAGTATAGAACCCCCGCGGGAGTCCACCGGGGAGCTGTTTTTT
>TRBJ2-5|-|TRBD2|TRBV3-1/TRBV3-2
CASSQGWGLLAGETQYF
TGTGCCAGCAGCCAAGGATGGGGACTACTAGCGGGAGAGACCCAGTACTTC
>TRBJ2-1|-|TRBD2|TRBV5-1
CASSSGLAGMYNEQFF
TGCGCCAGCAGCTCAGGACTAGCGGGGATGTACAATGAGCAGTTCTTC
>TRBJ2-7|-|-|TRBV5-1
CASSMQEGHEQYF
TGCGCCAGCAGCATGCAGGAAGGCCACGAGCAGTACTTC
>TRBJ2-3|-|-|TRBV19
CASSRAGNMRGDTQYF
TGTGCCAGTAGTCGGGCAGGGAACATGAGAGGAGATACGCAGTATTTT
>TRBJ2-3|-|-|TRBV3-1/TRBV3-2
CASSQSGGTDTQYF
TGTGCCAGCAGCCAGTCGGGGGGCACAGATACGCAGTATTTT
>TRBJ2-1|-|TRBD2|TRBV19
CASKGGGGQKMYNEQFF
TGTGCCAGTAAGGGTGGCGGGGGGCAAAAGATGTACAATGAGCAGTTCTTC
>TRBJ2-1|-|TRBD1|TRBV7-9
CASSRQGQGYSEQFF
TGTGCCAGCAGCCGTCAAGGACAGGGGTATAGTGAGCAGTTCTTC
>TRBJ1-5|-|-|TRBV6-2/TRBV6-3
CASSSVPGTNNQPQHF
TGTGCCAGCAGTTCCGTCCCCGGGACAAATAATCAGCCCCAGCATTTT
>TRBJ2-3|many|-|TRBV9
CASSVVGRDTDTQYF
TGTGCCAGCAGCGTAGTAGGTAGGGACACAGATACGCAGTATTTT
>TRBJ2-3|once|TRBD2|TRBV27
CASQGLAGGPATDTQYF
TGTGCCAGCCAAGGACTAGCGGGAGGCCCTGCCACAGATACGCAGTATTTT
>TRBJ1-2|-|-|TRBV6-6
CASSQQPEINYGYTF
TGTGCCAGCAGCCAACAGCCAGAAATTAACTATGGCTACACCTTC
>TRBJ2-1|-|TRBD1|TRBV7-9
CASRWTGGEQFF
TGTGCCAGCAGATGGACAGGGGGTGAGCAGTTCTTC
>TRBJ2-1|-|TRBD2|TRBV19
CASSPPGTSGGREQFF
TGTGCCAGTAGTCCCCCCGGGACTAGCGGGGGTCGGGAGCAGTTCTTC
>TRBJ1-2|-|-|TRBV18
CASSPREGYTF
TGTGCCAGCTCTCCAAGGGAAGGCTACACCTTC
>TRBJ1-4|few|-|TRBV7-9
CASSSSGPPKFNEKLFF
TGTGCCAGCAGTTCCTCCGGGCCCCCAAAATTTAATGAAAAACTGTTTTTT
>TRBJ1-4|-|-|TRBV19
CASSNRGRAANEKLFF
TGTGCCAGTAGTAACCGGGGGCGAGCAGCTAATGAAAAACTGTTTTTT
>TRBJ2-5|-|-|TRBV5-1
CASSLRIPGLTVETQYF
TGCGCCAGCAGCTTGCGTATTCCGGGACTCACGGTGGAGACCCAGTACTTC
>TRBJ2-7|-|-|TRBV28
CASSRSPDPPYF
TGTGCCAGCAGTCGCTCCCCTGACCCGCCGTACTTC
>TRBJ2-5|-|TRBD2|TRBV11-2
CASSASRTSGGYQETQYF
TGTGCCAGCAGCGCCAGCCGGACTAGCGGGGGGTACCAAGAGACCCAGTACTTC